This record looks at one TCR beta chain sequence and its context. Its antigen is currently unknown. Researchers prepared the TRB cDNA libraries using 5' RACE with UMI labels. With the 5' RACE reads reprocessed, TCRdb shows one record per CDR3 protein and no DNA. The sample has tens of thousands of distinct CDR3 sequences. The source of the sample is a study of CXCR3-negative and CXCR3-positive naive CD8 T cells. Study details: TRB reads totalled about 140 million, about 1.5 +/- 0.3 million per library. General study findings and limits: Naive cells that were CXCR3-positive had more hydrophobic TRB CDR3s (compared with CXCR3-negative naive cells).

A CD45RO-CCR7+CD27+CD95- profile was what naive CD8+ T cells displayed. The CDR3 is 11 residues long. CDR1 and CDR2 (germline): MNHEY, SVGAGI. The clonotype comes from a human donor in good health. Some clones in this sample may be carry-over from other donors' samples. The rearrangement joins TRBV6-5 to TRBJ1-1; TCRdb's D call, TRBD1, is unchecked because there is no DNA. Sequenced: naive CXCR3+ CD8+ T cells from blood. Subset reported: CD45RO-CCR7+CD27+CD95- naive CD8+ T cells expressing CXCR3 (TNR3+). CDR3 protein: CASATGDEAFF.